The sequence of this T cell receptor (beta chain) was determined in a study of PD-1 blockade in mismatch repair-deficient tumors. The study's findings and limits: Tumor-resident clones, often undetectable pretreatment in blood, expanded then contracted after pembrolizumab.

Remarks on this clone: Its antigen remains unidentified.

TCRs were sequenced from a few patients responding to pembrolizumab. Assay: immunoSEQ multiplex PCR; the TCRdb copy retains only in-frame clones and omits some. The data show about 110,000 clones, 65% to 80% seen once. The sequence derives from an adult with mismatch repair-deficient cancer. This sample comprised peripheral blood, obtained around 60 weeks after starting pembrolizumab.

The CDR3 region has the DNA TGTGCCAGCAGCCTCGGGTCTCTCGGCGAGTACTTC. Protein product: CASSLGSLGEYF. The chain combines TRBV11-2 with TRBJ2-7; D gene ambiguous. V dropped 5 bases and J dropped 11 bases, with 16 bases sitting between them. Germline lookup yields CDR1 SGHAT and CDR2 FQNNGV. The CDR3 is 12 residues long.